This T cell receptor (beta chain) appears in the sequencing data of a study of cytomegalovirus exposure and HLA in healthy donors. Study-wide background: Earlier results showed approximately 120 million unique TCR beta sequences derived from approximately 180 million T cells. Among the 300 to 450 genotyped donors, around 85% were placed in the Caucasian-associated ancestry cluster. General study points: The study designated 150 or so TCR beta chains cytomegalovirus-associated.

Losses at the gene ends were 2 bases for V and 10 bases for J; bases not matched to a gene: 8. The CDR3 is made up of 16 amino acids. Germline lookup yields CDR1 MNHEY and CDR2 SVGAGI. Vbeta (60) and Jbeta (13) primers were used in the PCR. As originally analysed: In a later analysis, 60 million to 90 million unique TCR beta chains included roughly 11 million shared by two or more donors. TCRdb keeps only in-frame clones here, not all; method: immunoSEQ multiplex PCR. V and J calls plus clone size are reproduced from that table; the DNA served to infer D and trimming. The table records fewer than 200,000 clones, about 90% of them present only once. This clone has only a few counts. Its antigen is unknown.

This TCR was recovered from a girl younger than two in good health and CMV-seronegative. Sequencing was carried out using PBMCs. The chain recombines TRBV6-5 with TRBJ1-6; 10 bases are shared with TRBD1. As DNA, the CDR3 is TGTGCCAGCAGTTACGAAAGACAGGGGGCTTTATCACCCCTCCACTTT. Residues: CASSYERQGALSPLHF.